This record looks at one T cell receptor (beta chain) sequence and its context. Its specificity is unknown. These data are taken from a study of cytomegalovirus exposure and HLA in healthy donors. Overall study context: Previous work identified 120 million or so unique TCR beta sequences from some 170 million T cells.

Study conclusions and caveats: Segments of the TCR beta V type were, in most cases, productive about 87% or about 30% of the time in an earlier analysis. It was shown in a later analysis that HLA-associated TCR beta chains were more clonally expanded than other, equally common chains. A later analysis linked fewer than 20,000 TCR beta sequences to HLA alleles at 0.05 false discovery rate.

Amplification used 60 Vbeta primers and 13 Jbeta primers. Clones were read by immunoSEQ multiplex PCR, and TCRdb kept only the in-frame ones, dropping some. This table holds more than 95,000 clones, about 80% found once. Germline V gene sequence: CDR1 SGHTA, CDR2 FQGTGA. This CDR3 region has 13 residues. The ends were cut back, 0 bases at V and 8 bases at J, with 10 bases in the middle. The clonotype comes from a woman between 45 and 60 years old in good health and CMV-seropositive. V is TRBV7-3 and J is TRBJ1-2; possible D gene TRBD1, 5 bases. The sample consisted of PBMCs. DNA for the CDR3: TGTGCCAGCAGCTTAACAACAGGCCAAGGCTACACCTTC. Translated: CASSLTTGQGYTF.